This T cell receptor beta chain was recorded in a study of regulatory T cells in long-lasting Graves disease (TCRdb year 2021). At the level of the whole study: Antithyroid drugs had been taken for less than 3 months by newly diagnosed Graves' disease patients. A total of 33 samples were covered by TCR sequencing, comprising around 13 persistent and 20 or so newly diagnosed Graves' disease patients. Persistent Graves' disease patients were compared with newly diagnosed Graves' disease patients by peripheral blood TCR sequencing and RNA sequencing. The study was registered as a clinical trial and conducted in China.

The CDR3 starts with the cysteine, ends with the phenylalanine, and has 16 residues. Left in the record is the CDR3 DNA by itself, 48 bases read in frame from the first base. V trim: 6 bases; J trim: 7 bases; unmatched bases: 8. The germline V gene (reference sequence) specifies SGHAT as CDR1 and FQDESV as CDR2. Overall study results and their limits: Compared with newly diagnosed patients, persistent Graves' disease patients had lower TCR Shannon entropy and fewer highly expanded clones, which suggests clonal expansion. Only the TCR beta chain was sequenced and analyzed. Only peripheral blood was studied, because thyroid tissue, the primary lesion, was inaccessible. Persistent disease showed preferential use of TRBV28, TRBJ1-2 and TRBJ2-5, whereas newly diagnosed disease favored TRBV20-1 and TRBJ2-1. The small sample size was acknowledged by the authors as a limitation that may reduce accuracy. A larger number of public clonotypes was shared among persistent patients (over 2,500) than among newly diagnosed patients (about 990).

The library was made by multiplex PCR. Sequencing took place on an Illumina HiSeq 4000. TCR beta libraries were built with iRepertoire HTBI primers and Arm-PCR amplification of CDR3 regions. PCR products were gel purified before sequencing. The authors processed their data as follows. Gene usage analysis of CDR3 amino acid clonotypes relied on the approximately 68 TRBV and about 15 TRBJ segments identified across samples. COPE and FqMerger were used to merge filtered high-quality paired reads into contigs. Contigs were aligned with BLAST to IMGT TRBV, TRBD and TRBJ reference genes, and CDR3 was defined per IMGT. Highly expanded clones were defined as clonotypes with a frequency above 0.1%. Repertoire diversity was measured by Shannon entropy, and V-J evenness by the Gini coefficient. A clonotype found in more than one individual was treated as public. The public reads were quality trimmed at Q25 with fastp and then assembled into clones with MiXCR by TCRdb, keeping productive beta chains. Every CDR3 protein is listed once, alongside the most common genes and DNA of its rows. The V and J calls shown here were made by TCRdb, not taken from the authors' results. The sample table shows 300,000 to 450,000 distinct CDR3 sequences, and around 15% are seen once. The top ten clones comprise about 24% of the sample.

This clonotype was counted ten times or more. This receptor's antigen is unknown. The input lacks base qualities; no much larger clone sits a single base away. The label giving this sample's time point can be read as: newly diagnosed GD, antithyroid drugs for less than 3 months. For both TCR sequencing and RNA sequencing, RNA was extracted from PBMCs using TRIzol. The diagnosis of Graves' disease followed American Thyroid Association guidelines. Recruitment of patients was carried out at an endocrinology department in Xi'an, China. From each patient, about 8.9 milliliters of peripheral blood was collected into an EDTA anticoagulant tube. PBMCs were isolated by Ficoll Paque Plus density gradient separation without further T cell sorting. An Agilent 2100 Bioanalyzer and agarose gel were used to check RNA quality, and a NanoDrop 2000 was used to measure RNA concentration.

The source material was peripheral blood mononuclear cells (PBMCs), sampled at new diagnosis, from a patient treated with antithyroid drugs. This receptor chain uses TRBV11-1 and TRBJ2-2; the junction holds 13 bases that match TRBD2. The TCR was taken from a female donor with Graves disease. The CDR3: CASSRGLAGAGGELFF. Read as DNA, the sequence is TGTGCCAGCAGTAGAGGACTAGCGGGAGCTGGCGGGGAGCTGTTTTTT.